This TCR beta chain appears in the sequencing data of a study of a mutant IDH1 vaccine in newly diagnosed glioma. Study-wide context: Weeks 1, 3, 5, 7, 11, 15, 19 and 23 were when patients received their eight vaccinations. Former treatment meant radiotherapy, temozolomide, or both; the majority had gotten both. Study-wide findings and caveats: Vaccine-induced immune responses were detected in about 93% of patients.

Time point indicated: week 11, during vaccination. The content of each vaccine dose was 300 ug of mutant IDH1 20-mer peptide, and topical imiquimod accompanied it. Trimming removed 2 bases from V and 2 bases from J; junction bases left unmatched: 5. The CDR3 covers 16 residues. Germline V CDR1 and CDR2: MNHNY, SVGAGI (reference sequence). About this clone: Its target is not known.

The protocol was immunoSEQ multiplex PCR, while the TCRdb copy is restricted to in-frame clones and leaves out a portion. Counted here are under 65,000 clones, 80% occurring once; the ten biggest clones make up approximately 6.1%. This TCR derives from a man over 45 with glioma. This sample comprised PBMCs, obtained from a glioma patient whose treatment included an IDH1 peptide vaccine. J is TRBJ1-1 and V is TRBV6-6; the match to TRBD1 covers 10 bases. The CDR3 coding sequence is TGTGCCAGCAGTTACGATAGGGACAGGGGAAACACTGAAGCTTTCTTT. Translation: CASSYDRDRGNTEAFF.